The rows below give T cell receptor beta chains drawn from one sample of a study of cytomegalovirus exposure and HLA in healthy donors. Generated by immunoSEQ multiplex PCR, the TCRdb table keeps only in-frame clones and is missing some. The listing records about 200,000 clones. The sequenced sample consisted of PBMCs. These receptors originate from a man aged 30 to 39 in good health and CMV-seronegative. Both conserved end residues are part of each CDR3.

>TRBJ2-1|TRBV2
CASSDITSARGGEQFF
>TRBJ1-2|TRBV29-1
CSVADRFGYTF
>TRBJ2-5|TRBV9
CASSVDRGQGETQYF
>TRBJ2-3|TRBV7-8
CASSRFLTGLGDTQYF
>TRBJ2-7|TRBV10-2
CASSESTGVGYEQYF
>TRBJ1-4|TRBV13
CASSGRVNNEKLFF
>TRBJ1-5|TRBV27
CASSFEGGTNQPQHF
>TRBJ2-7|TRBV5-4
CASSLGQRNYEQYF
>TRBJ2-7|TRBV6-6
CASITTQDSSYEQYF
>NA|TRBV4-1
CASSQHGAGGAYEQYF
>TRBJ2-3|TRBV5-1
CASSFLGGRDPDTQYF
>TRBJ1-2|TRBV5-1
CASSLSGTDVSYGYTF
>TRBJ2-3|TRBV27
CATTPPGIGDTQYF
>TRBJ1-6|TRBV30
CAWSSRTGGSSLHF
>TRBJ1-2|TRBV19
CAIPGGGVGGYTF
>TRBJ2-7|TRBV4-1
CASSRQPGQGNYEQYF
>TRBJ2-3|TRBV7-6
CASSLRPGSTDTQYF
>TRBJ2-2|TRBV7-2
CASSLNGPGDTGELFF
>TRBJ1-1|TRBV27
CASSLYSGGTTEAFF
>TRBJ2-2|TRBV19
CASSIWGPGELFF
>TRBJ2-5|TRBV6-6
CASSYPQETQYF
>TRBJ1-3|TRBV7-2
CASSTLYSGNTIYF
>TRBJ2-1|TRBV21-1
CASSVAGGSNEQFF
>TRBJ1-1|TRBV27
CASSFGGKSTEAFF
>TRBJ1-4|TRBV7-8
CASSLGGLLENEKLFF
>TRBJ1-1|TRBV16
CASSQGQGLGTEAFF
>TRBJ1-5|TRBV7-2
CASSLWSDSNQPQHF
>TRBJ2-1|TRBV4-1
CASSPYSLDTSSYNEQFF
>NA|TRBV6-1
CASKETGLTPYEQYF
>TRBJ1-1|TRBV5-6
CASSLAGNTEAFF
>NA|TRBV5-4
CASSPGGPYEQYF
>TRBJ2-1|TRBV5-1
CASRHKQDDYNEQFF
>TRBJ1-5|TRBV4-2
CASSQAHRTVSNQPQHF
>TRBJ1-2|TRBV10-3
CAISEFNSGGYTF
>TRBJ2-1|TRBV13
CASSLGRAAGPQSEQFF
>TRBJ2-7|TRBV18
CASSPRRTGVFYEQYF
>TRBJ2-5|TRBV5-4
CASSLGLAGVYETQYF
>TRBJ2-7|TRBV5-4
CASSESSAPTYEQYF
>TRBJ1-1|TRBV5-1
CASSSFPTGADTEAFF
>TRBJ2-7|TRBV5-1
CASSRSGSTYEQYF
>TRBJ2-1|TRBV9
CASSVGVLAGGGSYNEQFF